Below, one T cell receptor beta chain is given with its context. Its matching antigen is unknown. Germline lookup yields CDR1 LNHDA and CDR2 SQIVND (reference sequence). The CDR3 contains 15 residues. Trimming removed 4 bases from V and 1 base from J, with 13 bases in between. This entry comes from a study of OX40 agonist ivuxolimab in advanced cancers. Across the study: Patient treatment consisted of intravenous ivuxolimab administration every 2 weeks at 0.01 to 10 mg/kg. With a range of roughly 23 to 90, age averaged 60 years, and around 80% were male. Findings and caveats of the study: On average, CD8+ T cells showed a greater number of expanded clones than CD4+. Among the lowest peripheral clonal expansion occurred in 0.1-3.0 mg/kg partial responders.

Clones were sequenced by immunoSEQ multiplex PCR, and TCRdb holds only the in-frame ones, with some missing. Among approximately 60,000 clones listed, more than 90% were seen once. This chain uses TRBV19 with TRBJ1-1, with D perhaps TRBD1 (6 bases). The specimen comprised CD4+ or CD8+ T cells sorted from blood, sampled in a trial of the OX40 agonist ivuxolimab. The sequence was obtained from an adult with an advanced solid tumor such as melanoma, head and neck, liver or kidney cancer. The CDR3 region is CASSRGGGRNTEAFF. CDR3 nucleotides: TGTGCCAGTAGTAGAGGGGGGGGGAGGAACACTGAAGCTTTCTTT.